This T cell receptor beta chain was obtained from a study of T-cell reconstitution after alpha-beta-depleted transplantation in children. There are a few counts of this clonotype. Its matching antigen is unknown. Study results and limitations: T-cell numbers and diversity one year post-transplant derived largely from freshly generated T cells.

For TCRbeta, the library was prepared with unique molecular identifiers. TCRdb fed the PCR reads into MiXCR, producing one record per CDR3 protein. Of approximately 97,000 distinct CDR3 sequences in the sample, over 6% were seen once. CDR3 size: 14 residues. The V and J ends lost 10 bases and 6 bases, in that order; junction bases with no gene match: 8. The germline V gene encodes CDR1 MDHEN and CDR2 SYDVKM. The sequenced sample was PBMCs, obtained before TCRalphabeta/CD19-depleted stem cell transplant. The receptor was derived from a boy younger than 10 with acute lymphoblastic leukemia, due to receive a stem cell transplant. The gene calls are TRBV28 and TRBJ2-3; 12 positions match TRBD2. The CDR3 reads CATWTSGDGDTQYF. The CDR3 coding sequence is TGTGCCACTTGGACTAGCGGGGACGGGGATACGCAGTATTTT. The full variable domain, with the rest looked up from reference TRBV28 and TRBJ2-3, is DVKVTQSSRYLVKRTGEKVFLECVQDMDHENMFWYRQDPGLGLRLIYFSYDVKMKEKGDIPEGYSVSREKKERFSLILESASTNQTSMYLCATWTSGDGDTQYFGPGTRLTVL.